This T cell receptor beta chain was sequenced for a study of blood T cell repertoires in COVID-19. Study in general: COVID-19 samples collected from the United States, Italy and Spain covered acute and convalescent phases. T cells, B-cell-depleted T cells, or PBMCs supplied cDNA or gDNA.

CDR3 length: 17 amino acids. CDR1 MNHNS and CDR2 SASEGT come from the germline V gene. Deletions cut 0 bases from V and 4 bases from J, with 13 bases between. Assay used: immunoSEQ multiplex PCR; TCRdb lists only in-frame clones, some missing. The sample lists 50,000 to 75,000 clones; 65% to 80% were seen once. The sequencing sample was made of peripheral blood. The chain has TRBV6-1 and TRBJ1-6; TRBD1 might be the D (5 bases). The clonotype was recovered from a human donor in a cohort sampled during active COVID-19. The CDR3 reads CASSEAGQAVYNSPLHF. Here the CDR3 DNA reads TGTGCCAGCAGTGAAGCGGGGCAGGCCGTATATAATTCACCCCTCCACTTT.